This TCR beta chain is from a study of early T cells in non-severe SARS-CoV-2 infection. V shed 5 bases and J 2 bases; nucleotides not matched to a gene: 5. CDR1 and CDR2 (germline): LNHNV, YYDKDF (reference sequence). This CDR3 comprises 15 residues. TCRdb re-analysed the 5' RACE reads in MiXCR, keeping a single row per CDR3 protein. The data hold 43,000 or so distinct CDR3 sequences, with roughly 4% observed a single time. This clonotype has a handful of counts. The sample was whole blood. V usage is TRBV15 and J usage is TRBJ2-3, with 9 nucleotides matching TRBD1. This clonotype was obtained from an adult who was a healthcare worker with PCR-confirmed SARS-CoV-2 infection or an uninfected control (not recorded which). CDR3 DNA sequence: TGTGCCACCAGCGGCGGGACAGGGTTCACAGATACGCAGTATTTT. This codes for CATSGGTGFTDTQYF. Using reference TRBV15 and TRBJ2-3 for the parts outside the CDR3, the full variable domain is DAMVIQNPRYQVTQFGKPVTLSCSQTLNHNVMYWYQQKSSQAPKLLFHYYDKDFNNEADTPDNFQSRRPNTSFCFLDIRSPGLGDTAMYLCATSGGTGFTDTQYFGPGTRLTVL.